What follows describes a single T cell receptor beta chain. The sample originates from a study of cytomegalovirus exposure and HLA in healthy donors. Primers included in the PCR were 60 Vbeta and 13 Jbeta primers. This table comes from immunoSEQ multiplex PCR, and its TCRdb copy is limited to in-frame clones, with some not included. The sample has fewer than 110,000 clones; around 76% are singletons. V was pared by 4 bases and J by 2 bases, with 5 bases of the junction left unmatched. From germline, CDR1 is SGDLS and CDR2 YYNGEE. The CDR3 is made up of 14 amino acids. This chain joins TRBV9 and TRBJ1-1; TRBD1 agrees at 7 bases. Sequencing was carried out using PBMCs. This clonotype was obtained from a young woman in good health and CMV-seropositive. This CDR3 reads CASSRTGTNTEAFF. The CDR3 DNA follows: TGTGCCAGCAGCCGGACAGGAACCAACACTGAAGCTTTCTTT.